This entry concerns a single TCR beta chain. Its specificity is not known. Out of around 10 ml of fresh peripheral blood, PBMCs were obtained. Trimming removed 1 base from V and 4 bases from J, with 11 bases in between. Per the germline V gene, CDR1 is SEHNR and CDR2 is FQNEAQ (reference sequence). The CDR3 covers 15 residues. The sequenced template was RNA, covering the TCR beta CDR3 region. The workflow started with a first-round RT-PCR run with HTBI primers and then moved on to a second-round multiplex PCR. Using its own MiXCR run on the multiplex PCR reads, TCRdb lists one record per CDR3 protein. Among 650,000 to 900,000 distinct CDR3 sequences listed, around 40% were seen once. The data stem from a study of Graves' ophthalmopathy and Graves' hyperthyroidism. The study's findings and limits: Most thyroid clonotypes with frequency above 0.001 were detected in blood too.

The chain uses TRBV7-9 and TRBJ1-5, with D possibly matching TRBD1 (5 bases). This sequence originates from an adult man with Graves' ophthalmopathy. The sequencing input was peripheral blood. The CDR3 region has the DNA TGTGCCAGCAGCTTAGGGGAGCGACAGAATCAGCCCCAGCATTTT. Translated, it gives CASSLGERQNQPQHF.